These T cell receptor beta chains were read from a single sample in a study of control samples from healthy donors and cancer patients. Libraries were prepared by immunoSEQ multiplex PCR; TCRdb keeps only in-frame clonotypes and omits some of them. The sample lists 30,000 to 35,000 clones, around 86% occurring once. Input material: PBMCs. The receptors were sampled from a woman between 35 and 50 years old with lung cancer. CDR3s include the opening cysteine and the closing phenylalanine or tryptophan. Each record gives: clone size, V gene, D gene, J gene, CDR3 protein, CDR3 DNA. D genes are given only for firm matches. Not all rows give a size; the values are once, few, many and, for expanded clones, a class.

clone size: NA; V gene: TRBV2; D gene: NA; J gene: TRBJ2-5; CDR3 protein: CASRKTGLGQETQYF; CDR3 DNA: TGTGCCAGCAGGAAGACGGGACTGGGACAAGAGACCCAGTACTTC
clone size: NA; V gene: TRBV10-3; D gene: NA; J gene: TRBJ1-1; CDR3 protein: CAIMKGTEAFF; CDR3 DNA: TGTGCCATCATGAAGGGCACTGAAGCTTTCTTT
clone size: NA; V gene: TRBV3-1/TRBV3-2; D gene: NA; J gene: TRBJ2-3; CDR3 protein: CASSFQQGPDTQYF; CDR3 DNA: TGTGCCAGCAGCTTTCAACAGGGCCCAGATACGCAGTATTTT
clone size: NA; V gene: TRBV5-5; D gene: NA; J gene: TRBJ1-1; CDR3 protein: CASSFRMNTEAFF; CDR3 DNA: TGTGCCAGCAGCTTCCGGATGAACACTGAAGCTTTCTTT
clone size: NA; V gene: TRBV5-4; D gene: TRBD1; J gene: TRBJ1-2; CDR3 protein: CASSLWGWDRAKGYTF; CDR3 DNA: TGTGCCAGCAGCTTGTGGGGCTGGGACAGGGCCAAGGGCTACACCTTC
clone size: NA; V gene: TRBV9; D gene: TRBD2; J gene: TRBJ2-2; CDR3 protein: CASSTSAGGNTGELFF; CDR3 DNA: TGTGCCAGCAGCACTAGTGCGGGGGGCAACACCGGGGAGCTGTTTTTT
clone size: NA; V gene: TRBV6-5; D gene: TRBD1; J gene: TRBJ1-1; CDR3 protein: CASSQRGRRTEAFF; CDR3 DNA: TGTGCCAGCAGTCAAAGGGGGCGCCGCACTGAAGCTTTCTTT
clone size: NA; V gene: TRBV6-2/TRBV6-3; D gene: NA; J gene: TRBJ2-7; CDR3 protein: CASSFGPLEQYF; CDR3 DNA: TGTGCCAGCAGCTTTGGACCCCTCGAGCAGTACTTC
clone size: NA; V gene: TRBV10-3; D gene: NA; J gene: TRBJ1-2; CDR3 protein: CAISESRDYGYTF; CDR3 DNA: TGTGCCATCAGTGAGTCCAGAGATTATGGCTACACCTTC
clone size: once; V gene: TRBV11-3; D gene: NA; J gene: TRBJ1-1; CDR3 protein: CASSLTLYRNTEAFF; CDR3 DNA: TGTGCCAGCAGCCTCACCCTATACCGGAACACTGAAGCTTTCTTT
clone size: once; V gene: TRBV29-1; D gene: NA; J gene: TRBJ1-4; CDR3 protein: CSAGGSGGPNEKLFF; CDR3 DNA: TGCAGCGCCGGAGGCAGTGGGGGGCCTAATGAAAAACTGTTTTTT
clone size: NA; V gene: TRBV4-1; D gene: NA; J gene: TRBJ1-2; CDR3 protein: CASSQGGSNYGYTF; CDR3 DNA: TGCGCCAGCAGCCAGGGGGGGTCTAACTATGGCTACACCTTC
clone size: NA; V gene: TRBV5-1; D gene: TRBD1; J gene: TRBJ2-2; CDR3 protein: CASSWRTGSPGELFF; CDR3 DNA: TGCGCCAGCAGTTGGCGGACAGGGTCCCCCGGGGAGCTGTTTTTT
clone size: NA; V gene: TRBV7-6; D gene: TRBD1; J gene: TRBJ2-7; CDR3 protein: CASSPDRGDKKQYF; CDR3 DNA: TGTGCCAGCAGCCCCGACAGGGGGGATAAGAAACAGTACTTC
clone size: NA; V gene: TRBV5-4; D gene: TRBD1; J gene: TRBJ1-1; CDR3 protein: CASSAAPIQGDTEAFF; CDR3 DNA: TGTGCCAGCAGTGCCGCCCCAATACAGGGGGACACTGAAGCTTTCTTT
clone size: once; V gene: TRBV7-8; D gene: TRBD2; J gene: TRBJ2-1; CDR3 protein: CASSSSGGAYNEQFF; CDR3 DNA: TGTGCCAGCAGCTCAAGCGGGGGGGCGTACAATGAGCAGTTCTTC
clone size: NA; V gene: TRBV7-8; D gene: NA; J gene: TRBJ2-1; CDR3 protein: CASSFFSTPAISDEQFF; CDR3 DNA: TGTGCCAGCAGCTTCTTTTCCACTCCAGCCATTTCGGATGAGCAGTTCTTC
clone size: NA; V gene: TRBV27; D gene: NA; J gene: TRBJ2-3; CDR3 protein: CASSHGDPTDTQYF; CDR3 DNA: TGTGCCAGCAGTCACGGGGACCCCACAGATACGCAGTATTTT
clone size: NA; V gene: TRBV5-1; D gene: NA; J gene: TRBJ1-1; CDR3 protein: CASSRNTMNTEAFF; CDR3 DNA: TGCGCCAGCAGCAGGAATACCATGAACACTGAAGCTTTCTTT
clone size: NA; V gene: TRBV18; D gene: NA; J gene: TRBJ1-5; CDR3 protein: CASSPLKGNQPQHF; CDR3 DNA: TGTGCCAGCTCACCACTGAAGGGCAATCAGCCCCAGCATTTT
clone size: NA; V gene: TRBV5-1; D gene: TRBD1; J gene: TRBJ2-7; CDR3 protein: CASSLGQSYEQYF; CDR3 DNA: TGCGCCAGCAGCCTGGGACAGTCCTACGAGCAGTACTTC
clone size: NA; V gene: TRBV19; D gene: TRBD1; J gene: TRBJ2-3; CDR3 protein: CASSPLTGGGFGTDTQYF; CDR3 DNA: TGTGCCAGTAGCCCCTTGACAGGGGGTGGGTTCGGCACAGATACGCAGTATTTT
clone size: once; V gene: TRBV2; D gene: NA; J gene: TRBJ1-1; CDR3 protein: CASSRDRTNTEAFF; CDR3 DNA: TGTGCCAGCAGCCGAGACAGGACCAACACTGAAGCTTTCTTT
clone size: NA; V gene: TRBV7-3; D gene: NA; J gene: TRBJ1-1; CDR3 protein: CASSPRGGGTEAFF; CDR3 DNA: TGTGCCAGCAGCCCGAGGGGGGGAGGCACTGAAGCTTTCTTT
clone size: NA; V gene: TRBV19; D gene: NA; J gene: TRBJ1-2; CDR3 protein: CASSMGGSPYGYTF; CDR3 DNA: TGTGCCAGTAGTATGGGGGGATCCCCCTATGGCTACACCTTC
clone size: once; V gene: TRBV5-8; D gene: NA; J gene: TRBJ2-3; CDR3 protein: CASRSRGVDTQYF; CDR3 DNA: TGTGCCAGCAGGTCCAGGGGTGTAGATACGCAGTATTTT
clone size: NA; V gene: TRBV15; D gene: NA; J gene: TRBJ2-6; CDR3 protein: CATSSAADSGANVLTF; CDR3 DNA: TGTGCCACCAGCAGCGCAGCGGATTCTGGGGCCAACGTCCTGACTTTC
clone size: NA; V gene: TRBV2; D gene: TRBD1; J gene: TRBJ1-1; CDR3 protein: CASRDRRGTEAFF; CDR3 DNA: TGTGCCAGCCGGGACAGGCGGGGCACTGAAGCTTTCTTT
clone size: once; V gene: TRBV5-8; D gene: TRBD1; J gene: TRBJ2-7; CDR3 protein: CASSWTGGAGYEQYF; CDR3 DNA: TGTGCCAGCAGCTGGACAGGGGGTGCCGGGTACGAGCAGTACTTC
clone size: NA; V gene: TRBV7-9; D gene: NA; J gene: TRBJ2-1; CDR3 protein: CASSFTLF; CDR3 DNA: TGTGCCAGCAGCTTTACCCTCTTC
clone size: NA; V gene: TRBV30; D gene: NA; J gene: TRBJ1-3; CDR3 protein: CAWRTTGNTIYF; CDR3 DNA: TGTGCCTGGCGGACAACTGGAAACACCATATATTTT
clone size: NA; V gene: TRBV9; D gene: TRBD1; J gene: TRBJ1-2; CDR3 protein: CASERGQGLGGYTF; CDR3 DNA: TGTGCCAGCGAACGGGGACAGGGGTTGGGAGGCTACACCTTC
clone size: NA; V gene: TRBV27; D gene: NA; J gene: TRBJ1-1; CDR3 protein: CASSPPTPNTEAFF; CDR3 DNA: TGTGCCAGCAGTCCGCCGACACCGAACACTGAAGCTTTCTTT
clone size: NA; V gene: TRBV3-1/TRBV3-2; D gene: NA; J gene: TRBJ2-3; CDR3 protein: CASSQDQARRTDTQYF; CDR3 DNA: TGTGCCAGCAGCCAAGATCAGGCTAGGCGCACAGATACGCAGTATTTT
clone size: once; V gene: TRBV6-6; D gene: NA; J gene: TRBJ2-5; CDR3 protein: CASSRVRGRETQYF; CDR3 DNA: TGTGCCAGCAGTAGGGTGCGGGGGCGGGAGACCCAGTACTTC
clone size: NA; V gene: TRBV30; D gene: NA; J gene: TRBJ1-4; CDR3 protein: CAWSLNRVTNEKLFF; CDR3 DNA: TGTGCCTGGAGCCTCAACAGGGTCACTAATGAAAAACTGTTTTTT
clone size: NA; V gene: TRBV5-4; D gene: TRBD1; J gene: TRBJ2-2; CDR3 protein: CASSLYRGAEGTGELFF; CDR3 DNA: TGTGCCAGCAGCTTGTACAGGGGGGCCGAGGGCACCGGGGAGCTGTTTTTT
clone size: NA; V gene: TRBV21-1; D gene: NA; J gene: TRBJ1-6; CDR3 protein: CASSKAAGGESNSPLHF; CDR3 DNA: TGTGCCAGCAGCAAAGCGGCAGGTGGGGAGTCTAATTCACCCCTCCACTTT
clone size: NA; V gene: TRBV30; D gene: NA; J gene: TRBJ1-6; CDR3 protein: CAWRLREGNSPLHF; CDR3 DNA: TGTGCCTGGAGACTACGAGAAGGGAATTCACCCCTCCACTTT
clone size: NA; V gene: TRBV11-2; D gene: TRBD1; J gene: TRBJ1-1; CDR3 protein: CASSPMVGTGGRTEAFF; CDR3 DNA: TGTGCCAGCAGCCCTATGGTGGGGACAGGCGGGAGGACTGAAGCTTTCTTT